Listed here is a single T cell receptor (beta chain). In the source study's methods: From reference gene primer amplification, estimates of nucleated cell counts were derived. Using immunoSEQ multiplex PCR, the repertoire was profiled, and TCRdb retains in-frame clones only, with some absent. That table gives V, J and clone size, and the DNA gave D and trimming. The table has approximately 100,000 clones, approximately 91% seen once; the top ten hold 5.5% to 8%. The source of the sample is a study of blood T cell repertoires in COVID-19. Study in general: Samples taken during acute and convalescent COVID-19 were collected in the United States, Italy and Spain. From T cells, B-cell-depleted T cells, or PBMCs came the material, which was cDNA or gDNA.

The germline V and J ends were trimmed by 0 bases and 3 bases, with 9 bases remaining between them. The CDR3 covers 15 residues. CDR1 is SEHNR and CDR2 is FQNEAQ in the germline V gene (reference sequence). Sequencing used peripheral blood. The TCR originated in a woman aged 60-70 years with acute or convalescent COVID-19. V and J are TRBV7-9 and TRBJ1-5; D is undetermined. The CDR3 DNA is TGTGCCAGCAGCTTAGCAGCCCCCAACAATCAGCCCCAGCATTTT. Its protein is CASSLAAPNNQPQHF.